The 15 T cell receptor beta chains listed next were all sequenced from one sample in a study of response to subunit inactivated influenza vaccine. TCRdb reprocessed the RT-PCR reads via MiXCR and lists one record per CDR3 protein. Here the sample spans under 750,000 distinct CDR3 sequences, about 10% being singletons. Here the sequenced sample was PBMCs from blood, taken on the day of vaccination. The receptor set was obtained from a man between 50 and 59 years old who received an inactivated influenza vaccine.

The table lists this clonotype with a few counts. This sequence joins TRBV5-1 and TRBJ2-1; the D gene is possibly TRBD1 (6 bases). The CDR3 spans 16 residues. Germline CDR1 and CDR2: SGHRS and YFSETQ. V lost 1 base to trimming and J lost 7 bases, with 18 bases between them. The CDR3 DNA sequence: TGCGCCAGCAGCTTGTGGCCTCGGCGAGGGGGTAATGAGCAGTTCTTC. It encodes CASSLWPRRGGNEQFF.

There are a few counts of this clonotype. The chain combines TRBV12-3 or TRBV12-4 with TRBJ2-2; either TRBD1 or TRBD2 may fit D (6 bases each). The CDR3 has 15 amino acids. Trimming took off 3 bases at V and 7 bases at J, with 15 bases between the two ends. CDR3 DNA: TGTGCCAGCAGTTTTATGGGGGGCCGGGTCGGGGAGCTGTTTTTT. Translated, it gives CASSFMGGRVGELFF.

The genes are TRBV29-1 and TRBJ2-7; the D is unclear. The CDR3 contains 13 residues. Trimming pared 4 bases from V and 2 bases from J, leaving 12 bases between. Germline assignment: CDR1 SQVTM and CDR2 ANQGSEA. CDR3: CSVAGTVTYEQYF. The DNA of the CDR3 is TGCAGCGTTGCAGGTACGGTTACCTACGAGCAGTACTTC.

This chain links TRBV28 with TRBJ2-7; D ambiguous. The V gene lost 6 bases and the J gene lost 1 base, with 13 bases spanning the gap. Germline V gene sequence: CDR1 MDHEN, CDR2 SYDVKM. The CDR3 extends over 14 amino acids. The DNA for the CDR3 is TGTGCCAGCAGGACTCCGAGACCATCCTACGAGCAGTACTTC. It translates to CASRTPRPSYEQYF.

The chain carries TRBV7-6 and TRBJ2-3; 9 positions match TRBD1. The germline CDR1 and CDR2 sequences are SGHVS and FNYEAQ. This CDR3 region has 18 residues. Losses at the gene ends were 1 base for V and 2 bases for J; bases not matched to a gene: 10. CDR3 nucleotides: TGTGCCAGCAGCTTAGATCTGCCAGGACAGGGGACCACAGATACGCAGTATTTT. Translating gives CASSLDLPGQGTTDTQYF.

This clonotype has a handful of counts. The chain recombines TRBV29-1 with TRBJ2-7, with D hard to call. CDR3 length: 12 residues. Germline assignment: CDR1 SQVTM and CDR2 ANQGSEA. Trimming took 8 bases from V and 0 from J, leaving 11 bases between them. CDR3 sequence (DNA): TGCAGCACCCTTGACAACTCCTACGAGCAGTACTTC. Encoded protein: CSTLDNSYEQYF.

This chain connects TRBV9 to TRBJ2-3; 7 positions agree with TRBD2. Germline CDR1 SGDLS, CDR2 YYNGEE. The J segment lost 0 bases and the V segment lost 7 bases, leaving 14 bases of the junction unmatched. The CDR3 runs 17 residues. Here the CDR3 reads CASARSGELHSTDTQYF. The CDR3 bases are TGTGCCAGCGCCCGAAGCGGGGAGCTACATAGCACAGATACGCAGTATTTT. The full variable domain, completed using reference TRBV9 and TRBJ2-3, is DSGVTQTPKHLITATGQRVTLRCSPRSGDLSVYWYQQSLDQGLQFLIQYYNGEERAKGNILERFSAQQFPDLHSELNLSSLELGDSALYFCASARSGELHSTDTQYFGPGTRLTVL.

V is TRBV14 and J is TRBJ1-2, with TRBD1 identical over 9 bases. The germline V gene has CDR1 SGHDN and CDR2 FVKESK. The CDR3 is made up of 16 amino acids. J lost 4 bases, V lost 4 bases, and 10 bases had no gene match. The CDR3: CASSPTQQGAGYGYTF. The CDR3 coding sequence is TGTGCCAGCAGCCCAACCCAACAGGGGGCTGGCTATGGCTACACCTTC.

This chain connects TRBV30 to TRBJ2-7, with D possibly being TRBD2 (5 bases). CDR1 is GTSNPN and CDR2 is SVGIG in the germline V gene (reference sequence). The CDR3 contains 12 residues. V was trimmed by 3 bases and J by 7 bases, leaving 13 bases between them. The CDR3 coding sequence is TGTGCCTGGAGAAAAGTTCGCGGGGAGCAGTACTTC. Translated, it gives CAWRKVRGEQYF.

This clonotype was seen more than once but under ten times. The chain has TRBV6-1 and TRBJ1-1, with 10 bases identical to TRBD1. This CDR3 comprises 14 residues. V gave up 3 bases and J gave up 5 bases; unmatched junction bases: 3. Germline V CDR1 and CDR2: MNHNS, SASEGT. Here the CDR3 reads CASSEGTGDTEAFF. The CDR3 DNA reads as TGTGCCAGCAGTGAGGGGACAGGGGATACTGAAGCTTTCTTT.

The V and J genes are TRBV5-5 and TRBJ2-6; TRBD1 aligns across 7 bases. The germline V gene has CDR1 SGHKS and CDR2 YYEKEE (reference sequence). J gave up 0 bases and V 0 bases, and 6 bases lay outside the gene matches. This CDR3 is 18 amino acids long. DNA of the CDR3: TGTGCCAGCAGCTTGGAGACAGGGCTGAGCTCTGGGGCCAACGTCCTGACTTTC. Its translation is CASSLETGLSSGANVLTF.

This clonotype was found many times. The genes are TRBV28 and TRBJ2-3, with TRBD1 identical over 8 bases. CDR3 length equals 17 residues. Trimming took 2 bases from V and 6 from J; bases not matched to a gene: 13. Germline CDR1 reads MDHEN; CDR2 reads SYDVKM. CDR3 residues: CASSLGRTGFNLDTQYF. CDR3 nucleotide sequence: TGTGCCAGCAGTTTAGGACGGACAGGGTTCAACTTGGATACGCAGTATTTT.

The sample holds a few counts of this clonotype. The chain carries TRBV4-3 and TRBJ2-3; TRBD2 matches 8 bases. The CDR3 is 17 amino acids. Germline lookup yields CDR1 LGHNA and CDR2 YSLEER. Unmatched junction bases numbered 11, after V lost 4 bases and J lost 2 bases. The CDR3 region has the DNA TGCGCCAGCAGCCGGGGAAGCGGGGGCGCCGACACAGATACGCAGTATTTT. The encoded protein is CASSRGSGGADTDTQYF.

The rearrangement links TRBV12-3 or TRBV12-4 to TRBJ2-4, with D perhaps TRBD2 (6 bases). Trimming left V 5 bases short and J 4 bases short, with 15 bases between. The CDR3 spans 15 residues. Here the CDR3 reads CASSQTSGGKNIQYF. CDR3 DNA: TGTGCCAGCAGTCAGACCTCTGGGGGGAAAAACATTCAGTACTTC.

The CDR3 DNA reads TGTGCCAGCAGCAGGGGGTGGGAGACCCAGTACTTC. This sequence encodes CASSRGWETQYF. The J gene is TRBJ2-5, the V gene TRBV5-5, with D maybe TRBD1 (6 bases). The CDR3 runs 12 residues. Germline assignment: CDR1 SGHKS and CDR2 YYEKEE (reference sequence). Trimming removed 4 bases from V and 5 bases from J, with 9 bases in between.